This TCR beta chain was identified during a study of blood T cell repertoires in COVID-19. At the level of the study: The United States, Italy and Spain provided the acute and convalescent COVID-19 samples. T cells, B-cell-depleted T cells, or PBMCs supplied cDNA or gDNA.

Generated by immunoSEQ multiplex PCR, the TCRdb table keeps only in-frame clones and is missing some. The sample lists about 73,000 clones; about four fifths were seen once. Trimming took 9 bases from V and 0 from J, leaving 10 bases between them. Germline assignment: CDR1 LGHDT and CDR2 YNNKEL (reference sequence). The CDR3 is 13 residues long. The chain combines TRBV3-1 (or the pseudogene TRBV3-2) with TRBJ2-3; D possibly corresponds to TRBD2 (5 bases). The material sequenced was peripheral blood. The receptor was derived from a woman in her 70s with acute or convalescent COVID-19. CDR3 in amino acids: CASRAASTDTQYF. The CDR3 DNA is TGTGCCAGTCGAGCGGCTAGCACAGATACGCAGTATTTT.